The 5 T cell receptor beta chains listed next were all sequenced from one sample in a study of shared clonotypes between healthy human individuals. Naive CD8 populations comprised CD45RO-negative cells positively selected for CCR7, excluding terminally differentiated effector memory CD45RA+ cells. Profiling relied on immunoSEQ multiplex PCR, and the TCRdb table lists in-frame clones only, not all of them. The sample holds roughly 1,800,000 clones, over 85% seen once. Sequencing was done on a sample of naive CD8+ T cells sorted from blood. These receptors all come from a man aged 18 to 29 in good health.

This rearrangement joins TRBV11-3 to TRBJ2-5, with no clear D. This CDR3 is 17 amino acids long. Germline CDR1 SGHNT, CDR2 YENEEA. The germline V and J ends were trimmed by 3 bases and 5 bases, with 22 bases remaining between them. CDR3 DNA sequence: TGTGCCAGCAGCTTTGGGTTCTCAGGTTTGGCGGAGGAGACCCAGTACTTC. Translated: CASSFGFSGLAEETQYF.

The rearrangement uses TRBV7-2 and TRBJ1-2; D possibly corresponds to TRBD1 (6 bases). The CDR3 runs 18 residues. Trimming removed 2 bases from V and 5 bases from J, with 24 bases in between. CDR1 is SGHTA and CDR2 is FQGNSA in the germline V gene. This CDR3 reads CASSLSWRDGQTVYGYTF. CDR3 DNA: TGTGCCAGCAGCTTATCCTGGCGCGACGGACAGACAGTTTATGGCTACACCTTC.

This chain links TRBV29-1 with TRBJ2-3, with TRBD2 matching over 7 bases. Germline CDR1 is SQVTM and CDR2 is ANQGSEA. The J segment lost 1 base and the V segment lost 7 bases, leaving 5 bases of the junction unmatched. CDR3 length: 13 residues. The CDR3 sequence: CSASGTRTDTQYF. The CDR3 DNA follows: TGCAGCGCGAGCGGGACCCGCACAGATACGCAGTATTTT.

This chain links TRBV27 with TRBJ2-7; D gene ambiguous. This CDR3 is built from 14 residues. Deletions cut 3 bases from V and 0 bases from J, with 9 bases between. From germline, CDR1 is MNHEY and CDR2 SMNVEV (reference sequence). The CDR3 region is CASSFKAPSYEQYF. The CDR3 DNA reads TGTGCCAGCAGTTTCAAAGCTCCCTCCTACGAGCAGTACTTC.

This chain connects TRBV4-1 to TRBJ2-7; 8 positions match TRBD1. Germline loops: CDR1 MGHRA, CDR2 YSYEKL. V lost 1 base to trimming and J lost 4 bases; unmatched junction nucleotides: 9. CDR3 length: 16 residues. CDR3 nucleotides: TGCGCCAGCAGCCAAGTTCCGGCAGGGGGCTTGTACGAGCAGTACTTC. Amino acid sequence: CASSQVPAGGLYEQYF.